This T cell receptor (beta chain) emerged from a study of technical replicates of blood from a few donors. V lost 8 bases, J lost 3 bases, and 13 bases stayed unmatched. The CDR3 sequence is 15 residues long. CDR1 is SGHAT, CDR2 FQNNGV, per germline. Clones were sequenced by immunoSEQ multiplex PCR, and TCRdb holds only the in-frame ones, with some missing. The sample has tens of thousands of clones; approximately 96% are singletons. V is TRBV11-2 and J is TRBJ2-7; 7 bases are a match to TRBD1. Material for sequencing was T cells isolated from PBMCs. This TCR was recovered from a human donor in good health. CDR3 region: CASRPTGARNYEQYF. CDR3 DNA: TGTGCCAGCCGACCTACAGGGGCCCGAAACTACGAGCAGTACTTC.